This TCR beta chain emerged from a study of blood T cells in healthy people across ages. Combining a sample-barcoded 5' primer with a J-beta primer mix, a second PCR ran for 7 to 11 cycles. TCRdb ran MiXCR on the 5' RACE reads and lists one entry per CDR3 protein. The data hold about 680,000 distinct CDR3 sequences, with 45% to 50% observed a single time. Germline values: CDR1 DFQATT, CDR2 SNEGSKA (reference sequence). The CDR3 is 12 amino acids. Trimming removed 5 bases from V and 2 bases from J, with 10 bases in between. Donors were systemically healthy Caucasian individuals from Russia aged roughly 6 to 95 years.

Material: blood. The clonotype comes from a woman aged 55-69 years in good health. V usage is TRBV20-1 and J usage is TRBJ2-7, with D possibly being TRBD2 (5 bases). The CDR3 here is CSAVRGTYEQYF. The CDR3 DNA is TGCAGTGCTGTCCGGGGAACCTACGAGCAGTACTTC.